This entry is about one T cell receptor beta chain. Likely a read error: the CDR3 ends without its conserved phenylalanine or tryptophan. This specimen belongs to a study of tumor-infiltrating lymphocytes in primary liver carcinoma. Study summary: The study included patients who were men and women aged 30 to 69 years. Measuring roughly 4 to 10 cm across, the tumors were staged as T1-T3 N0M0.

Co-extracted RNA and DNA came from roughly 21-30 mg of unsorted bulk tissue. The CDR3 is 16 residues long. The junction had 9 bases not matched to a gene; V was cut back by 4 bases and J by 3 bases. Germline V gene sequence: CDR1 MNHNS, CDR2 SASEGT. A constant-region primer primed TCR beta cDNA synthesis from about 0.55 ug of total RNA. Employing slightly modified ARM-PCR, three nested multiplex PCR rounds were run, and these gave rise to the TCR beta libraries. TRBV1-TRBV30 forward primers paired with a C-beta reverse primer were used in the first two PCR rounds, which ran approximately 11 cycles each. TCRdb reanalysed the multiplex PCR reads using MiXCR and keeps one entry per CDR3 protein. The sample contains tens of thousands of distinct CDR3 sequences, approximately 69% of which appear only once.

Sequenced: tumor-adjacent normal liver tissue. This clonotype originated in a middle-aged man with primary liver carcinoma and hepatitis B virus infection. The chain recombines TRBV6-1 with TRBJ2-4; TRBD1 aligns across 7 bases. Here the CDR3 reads CASSATGAFGKNIQYS. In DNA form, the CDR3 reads TGTGCCAGCAGTGCCACAGGGGCGTTCGGCAAAAACATTCAGTACTCC.